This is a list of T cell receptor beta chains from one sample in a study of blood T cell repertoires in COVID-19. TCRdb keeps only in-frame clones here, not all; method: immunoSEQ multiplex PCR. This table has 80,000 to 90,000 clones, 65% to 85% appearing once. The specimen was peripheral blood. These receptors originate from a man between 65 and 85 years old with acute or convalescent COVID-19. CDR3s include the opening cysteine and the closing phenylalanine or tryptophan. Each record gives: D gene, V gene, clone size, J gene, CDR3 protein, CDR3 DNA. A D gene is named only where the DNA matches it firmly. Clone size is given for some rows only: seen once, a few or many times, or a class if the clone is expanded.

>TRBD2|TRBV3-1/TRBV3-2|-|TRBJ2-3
CASSRSGGLDTQYF
TGTGCCAGCAGCCGTAGCGGGGGGCTGGATACGCAGTATTTT
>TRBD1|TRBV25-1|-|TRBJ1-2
CASRGDRGNYGYTF
TGTGCCAGCAGGGGAGACAGGGGGAACTATGGCTACACCTTC
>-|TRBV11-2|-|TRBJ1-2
CASSDGHDYGYTF
TGTGCCAGCTCAGATGGCCACGACTATGGCTACACCTTC
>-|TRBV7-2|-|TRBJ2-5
CASSLVAQQETQYF
TGTGCCAGCAGCTTAGTAGCACAACAAGAGACCCAGTACTTC
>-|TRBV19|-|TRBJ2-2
CASSIGGNTGELFF
TGTGCCAGTAGTATTGGAGGGAACACCGGGGAGCTGTTTTTT
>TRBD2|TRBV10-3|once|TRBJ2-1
CAISTSGGDYNEQFF
TGTGCCATCAGTACTAGCGGGGGGGATTACAATGAGCAGTTCTTC
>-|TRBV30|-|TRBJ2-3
CAWSKWGGTDTQYF
TGTGCCTGGAGTAAATGGGGGGGCACAGATACGCAGTATTTT
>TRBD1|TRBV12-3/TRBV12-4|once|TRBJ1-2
CASRGDRETGYTF
TGTGCCAGCAGGGGGGACAGGGAAACTGGCTACACCTTC
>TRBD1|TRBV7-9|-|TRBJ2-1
CASSGRRTGGYNEQFF
TGTGCCAGCAGCGGCAGGCGGACAGGGGGTTACAATGAGCAGTTCTTC
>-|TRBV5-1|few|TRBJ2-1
CASSSDSNTYNEQFF
TGCGCCAGCAGCTCGGACAGTAACACCTACAATGAGCAGTTCTTC
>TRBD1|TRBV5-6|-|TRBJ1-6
CASSSGTGGRGNSPLHF
TGTGCCAGCAGCTCCGGGACAGGGGGGAGAGGTAATTCACCCCTCCACTTT
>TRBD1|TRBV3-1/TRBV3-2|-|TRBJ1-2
CASSQGPGGGGYTF
TGTGCCAGCAGCCAAGGTCCAGGGGGTGGGGGCTACACCTTC
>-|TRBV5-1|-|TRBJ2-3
CASSLGGTGTDTQYF
TGCGCCAGCAGCTTGGGAGGGACTGGCACAGATACGCAGTATTTT
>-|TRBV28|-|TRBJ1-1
CASSLYTADGGKAFF
TGTGCCAGCAGTTTATATACAGCGGATGGTGGTAAAGCTTTCTTT
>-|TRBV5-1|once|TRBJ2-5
CASSPAQGQETQYF
TGCGCCAGCAGCCCAGCCCAGGGCCAAGAGACCCAGTACTTC
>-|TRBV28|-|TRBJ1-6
CASSPQVGSPLHF
TGTGCCAGCAGTCCCCAGGTGGGTTCACCCCTCCACTTT